The clone carrying this T cell receptor beta chain was detected only a few times. As processed by the authors: By means of reference gene primer amplification, nucleated cell counts were estimated. Produced via immunoSEQ multiplex PCR; TCRdb's table is partial and in-frame only. V and J calls and clone size are copied from that table; D and trimming were computed from the DNA. Here the sample spans 120,000 or so clones, around 81% being singletons. The CDR3 has 13 residues. V lost 3 bases, J lost 4 bases, and 9 bases lay in between. Germline assignment: CDR1 MNHEY and CDR2 SMNVEV (reference sequence). This specimen comes from a study of blood T cell repertoires in COVID-19. Study overall: Italy, Spain and the United States were the sources of the convalescent and acute COVID-19 samples.

The sequence came from a man in his 70s with acute or convalescent COVID-19. The chain uses TRBV27 and TRBJ1-2; tentative D call: TRBD1 (5 bases). Sequenced material: peripheral blood. CDR3 sequence reads: CASSFRRAYGYTF. CDR3 coding DNA: TGTGCCAGCAGTTTCCGCAGGGCCTATGGCTACACCTTC.